The rows below give T cell receptor beta chains drawn from one sample of a study of T cells in Graves' hyperthyroidism and ophthalmopathy. TCRdb redid the calling of the multiplex PCR reads with MiXCR, one entry per CDR3 protein. Here the sample spans approximately 700,000 distinct CDR3 sequences, 16% being singletons. Sequenced: blood. The receptor source for this set is a man aged 18 to 29 with Graves' hyperthyroidism. The CDR3 runs from the conserved cysteine through the conserved F or W. The D gene is left open where the match is weak. The size field is filled for only some rows; it gives once, few, many or a size class.

d_gene	v_gene	j_gene	abundance	CDR3nt	CDR3aa
-	TRBV5-1	TRBJ2-5	few	TGCGCCAGCAGCCCGGGTCAATGGGAGACCCAGTACTTC	CASSPGQWETQYF
-	TRBV6-1	TRBJ2-1	few	TGTGCCAGCAGGAAGACGACCACCAATGAGCAGTTCTTC	CASRKTTTNEQFF
TRBD2	TRBV29-1	TRBJ2-3	many	TGCAGCGTTGAGGGCGGGAGGGCCGTCACAGATACGCAGTATTTT	CSVEGGRAVTDTQYF
-	TRBV11-1	TRBJ2-5	many	TGTGCCAGCAGCACAAGACCACAAGAGACCCAGTACTTC	CASSTRPQETQYF
-	TRBV30	TRBJ1-5	many	TGTGCCTGGAGTGTAGAGAATAGCAATCAGCCCCAGCATTTT	CAWSVENSNQPQHF
TRBD2	TRBV2	TRBJ2-7	many	TGTGCCAGCAGTGAAGGACTAGCGGGAGGGATTTACGAGCAGTACTTC	CASSEGLAGGIYEQYF
-	TRBV7-2	TRBJ2-1	few	TGTGCCAGCAGCTTAGACTCTTTCAATGAGCAGTTCTTC	CASSLDSFNEQFF
-	TRBV29-1	TRBJ1-1	many	TGCAGCGTTCGACACTTCGAAGCTTTCTTT	CSVRHFEAFF
TRBD2	TRBV28	TRBJ2-3	-	TGTGCCAGCAGTTTATATCGCGGGAGAAGAGTTACGCAGTATTTT	CASSLYRGRRVTQYF
TRBD2	TRBV28	TRBJ2-5	many	TGTGCCAGCAGTTTCCTTGGGGGAGGGGAGACCCAGTACTTC	CASSFLGGGETQYF
TRBD1	TRBV7-3	TRBJ2-4	-	TGTGCCAGCAGCTTAACGGGCGGGACAGGGGACATTCAGTACTTC	CASSLTGGTGDIQYF
-	TRBV7-2	TRBJ2-7	-	TGTGCCAGCAGCACCCGGTCAGGGGCCTACGAGCAGTACTTC	CASSTRSGAYEQYF
TRBD2	TRBV20-1	TRBJ2-7	many	TGCAGTGCTAGCCCCGGGACTAGCACGGGGGAGCAGTACTTC	CSASPGTSTGEQYF
-	TRBV30	TRBJ1-5	many	TGTGCCTGGAGTGTCGACAAATTCTCGGTTGGGAATCAGCCCCAGCATTTT	CAWSVDKFSVGNQPQHF
TRBD1	TRBV7-9	TRBJ2-5	many	TGTGCCAGCAGCTTTACTCCAGGGGGCGGGGAGACCCAGTACTTC	CASSFTPGGGETQYF
TRBD1	TRBV19	TRBJ1-5	few	TGTGCCAGTAGTATGGACAGGGTTGGCAATCAGCCCCAGCATTTT	CASSMDRVGNQPQHF
-	TRBV20-1	TRBJ1-5	many	TGCAGTGCTAGCGGGTCAAATCAGCCCCAGCATTTT	CSASGSNQPQHF
TRBD1	TRBV5-5	TRBJ2-7	few	TGTGCCAGCAGCTTATCTCCGGGACAGGGATTCGAGCAGTACTTC	CASSLSPGQGFEQYF
TRBD1	TRBV18	TRBJ1-4	many	TGTGCCAGCTCACCACTTTGGACAGGGGGCGATGAAAAACTGTTTTTT	CASSPLWTGGDEKLFF
-	TRBV27	TRBJ2-7	-	TGTGCCAGCAGCCTTGAGACAGGAGATAACTACGAGCAGTACTTC	CASSLETGDNYEQYF
TRBD2	TRBV7-9	TRBJ2-5	many	TGTGCCAGCAGCGGCCAGCGGGAGGGCCTTCGAGAGACCCAGTACTTC	CASSGQREGLRETQYF
-	TRBV5-1	TRBJ1-1	many	TGCGCCAGCAGCTTAGGCCTCCAACCGAACACTGAAGCTTTCTTT	CASSLGLQPNTEAFF
-	TRBV18	TRBJ2-6	few	TGTGCCAGCTCACCACCCCCTAGCGCAGGCTTTTACTCTGGGGCCAACGTCCTGACTTTC	CASSPPPSAGFYSGANVLTF